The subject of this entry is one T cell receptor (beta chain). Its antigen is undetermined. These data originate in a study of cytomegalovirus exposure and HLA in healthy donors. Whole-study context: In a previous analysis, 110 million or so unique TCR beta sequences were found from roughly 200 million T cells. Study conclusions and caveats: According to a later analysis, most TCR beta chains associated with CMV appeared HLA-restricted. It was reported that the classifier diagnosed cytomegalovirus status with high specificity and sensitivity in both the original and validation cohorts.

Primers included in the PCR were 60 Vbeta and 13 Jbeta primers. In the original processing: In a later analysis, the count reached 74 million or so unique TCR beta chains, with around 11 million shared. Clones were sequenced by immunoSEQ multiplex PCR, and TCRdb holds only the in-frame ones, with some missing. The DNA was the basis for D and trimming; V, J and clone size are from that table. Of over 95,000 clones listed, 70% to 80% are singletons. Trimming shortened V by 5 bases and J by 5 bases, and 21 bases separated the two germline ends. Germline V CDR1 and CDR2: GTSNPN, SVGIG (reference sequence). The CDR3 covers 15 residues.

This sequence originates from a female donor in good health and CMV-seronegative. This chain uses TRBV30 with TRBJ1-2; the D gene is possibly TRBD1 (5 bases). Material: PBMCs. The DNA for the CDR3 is TGTGCCTGGGCCCCCGGGACTCATTATAGGTATGGCTACACCTTC. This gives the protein CAWAPGTHYRYGYTF.